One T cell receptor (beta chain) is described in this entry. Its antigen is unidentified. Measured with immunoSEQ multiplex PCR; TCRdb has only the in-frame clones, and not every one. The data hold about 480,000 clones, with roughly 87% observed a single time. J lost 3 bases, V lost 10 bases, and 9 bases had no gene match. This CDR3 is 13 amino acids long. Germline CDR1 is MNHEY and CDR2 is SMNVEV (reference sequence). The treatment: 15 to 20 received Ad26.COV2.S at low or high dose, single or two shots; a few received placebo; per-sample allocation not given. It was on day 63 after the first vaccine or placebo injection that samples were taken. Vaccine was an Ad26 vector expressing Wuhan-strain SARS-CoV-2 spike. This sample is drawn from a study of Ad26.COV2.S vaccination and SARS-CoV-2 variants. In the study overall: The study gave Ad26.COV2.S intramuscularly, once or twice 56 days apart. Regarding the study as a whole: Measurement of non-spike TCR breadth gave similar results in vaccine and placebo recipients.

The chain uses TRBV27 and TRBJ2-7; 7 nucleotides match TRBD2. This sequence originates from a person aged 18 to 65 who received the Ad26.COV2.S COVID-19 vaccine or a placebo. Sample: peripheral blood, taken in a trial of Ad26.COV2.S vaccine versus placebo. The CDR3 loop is CATRGLNHYEQYF. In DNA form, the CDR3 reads TGTGCCACGCGGGGGTTGAACCACTACGAGCAGTACTTC.